The 14 T cell receptor beta chains reported below all come from one sample, sequenced in a study of T cells expressing NK-cell markers. TCRdb reprocessed the 5' RACE reads; each CDR3 protein has one entry and no DNA is given. This sample's table reports 400,000 to 550,000 distinct CDR3 sequences. Sequenced: blood T cells: a sorted CD56 or NKG2C T cell subset, CD4+ or CD8+ T cells, or bulk PBMC T cells (not recorded which). Every receptor here comes from a woman between 18 and 75 years old in good health.

This chain uses TRBV4-2 with TRBJ2-4; TCRdb returns TRBD2, unconfirmable since there is no DNA. Per germline, CDR1 LGHNA and CDR2 YNFKEQ. CDR3 size: 14 residues. This chain's CDR3 is CASSQDLYSGIQYF.

The chain carries TRBV28 and TRBJ2-5; the TCRdb D gene call, TRBD2, has no DNA to confirm it. This CDR3 has 12 amino acids. Germline values: CDR1 MDHEN, CDR2 SYDVKM. CDR3: CASRRARDTQYF.

This chain links TRBV7-2 with TRBJ2-5; TCRdb's D gene call, TRBD1, goes unchecked for lack of DNA. In germline, CDR1 is SGHTA, CDR2 FQGNSA. The CDR3 sequence is 14 residues long. This chain's CDR3 is CASTPRPWVETQYF. Full variable domain (outside the CDR3, taken from reference TRBV7-2 and TRBJ2-5): GAGVSQSPSNKVTEKGKDVELRCDPISGHTALYWYRQSLGQGLEFLIYFQGNSAPDKSGLPSDRFSAERTGGSVSTLTIQRTQQEDSAVYLCASTPRPWVETQYFGPGTRLLVL.

This rearrangement joins TRBV5-4 to TRBJ2-3; TCRdb proposes TRBD1, but this gene call is untestable without DNA. Germline V CDR1 and CDR2: SGHNT, YYREEE (reference sequence). The CDR3 is 16 residues long. CDR3 loop: CASSAKTGGVTDTQYF.

The chain uses TRBV11-2 and TRBJ2-3. The CDR3 consists of 15 residues. CDR1 SGHAT and CDR2 FQNNGV come from the germline V gene. This chain's CDR3 is CASSFFQWDGDTQYF.

V and J are TRBV20-1 and TRBJ2-1; TCRdb reports TRBD2, a call that lacks DNA to check it against. Germline V gene data show CDR1 as DFQATT and CDR2 as SNEGSKA (reference sequence). The CDR3 totals 18 residues. The CDR3 loop is CSARDLSPGGARYNEQFF.

The chain couples TRBV6-5 to TRBJ2-5. The germline V gene has CDR1 MNHEY and CDR2 SVGAGI. The CDR3 has 14 residues. CDR3 protein: CASSLFYGQETQYF.

V and J are TRBV29-1 and TRBJ1-6; absent DNA, TCRdb's TRBD1 call cannot be checked. The germline gives CDR1 SQVTM, CDR2 ANQGSEA. The CDR3 loop spans 13 amino acids. CDR3 sequence: CSVAPGQNSPLHF.

The chain has TRBV7-2 and TRBJ1-2; TCRdb's D call of TRBD1 is untestable without DNA. Germline V CDR1 and CDR2: SGHTA, FQGNSA. The CDR3 runs 14 residues. The CDR3 loop reads CASSLHGQTGTYTF.

This chain uses TRBV20-1 with TRBJ2-5; the TCRdb D gene call, TRBD1, has no DNA to confirm it. CDR1 and CDR2 from the germline V gene are DFQATT and SNEGSKA (reference sequence). This CDR3 has 14 residues. This chain's CDR3 is CSARVSGAGETQYF.

The gene calls are TRBV5-1 and TRBJ2-3; the TRBD2 assignment by TCRdb is unverifiable without DNA. The CDR3 length is 18 residues. The germline V gene has CDR1 SGHRS and CDR2 YFSETQ. CDR3 in amino acids: CASSWDPKLAGAADTQYF.

V and J are TRBV20-1 and TRBJ1-5; checking the TCRdb D call of TRBD1 is not possible without DNA. This CDR3 comprises 12 residues. The germline CDR1 and CDR2 sequences are DFQATT and SNEGSKA (reference sequence). The CDR3 loop reads CSAQGSNQPQHF.

The CDR3: CASSFPGLPDTQYF. The J gene is TRBJ2-3, the V gene TRBV7-2; TCRdb's D call of TRBD2 is untestable without DNA. CDR1 and CDR2 from the germline V gene are SGHTA and FQGNSA. This CDR3 spans 14 amino acids.

The chain recombines TRBV29-1 with TRBJ2-2; TCRdb's D gene call, TRBD2, goes unchecked for lack of DNA. The length of the CDR3 is 17 residues. The germline CDR1 and CDR2 sequences are SQVTM and ANQGSEA. The CDR3 loop reads CSVEEPGLALNTGELFF.